This TCR beta chain was recovered during a study of cytomegalovirus exposure and HLA in healthy donors. V lost 5 bases, J lost 3 bases, and 3 bases stayed unmatched. The CDR3 length is 14 residues. CDR1 is MNHNY and CDR2 is SVGAGI in the germline V gene (reference sequence). Concerning this clone: The antigen is unknown.

PCR was performed using 60 Vbeta and 13 Jbeta primers. The assay was immunoSEQ multiplex PCR, and TCRdb's table has in-frame clones only and misses some. The table lists about 99,000 clones, around three quarters of them singletons. Study findings and constraints: Some segments of the V type, notably TRBV6-2 and TRBV6-3, were excluded as indistinguishable. In vitro data verified three CMV-associated chains as specific for CMV antigens. Upon later analysis, TCR association rates were observed to vary by HLA locus, being highest for DRB1 and lowest for HLA-C.

The donors gave bone marrow, and they were healthy. This clonotype was sampled from a male donor in good health and CMV-seropositive. This chain connects TRBV6-6 to TRBJ1-4; 7 bases agree with TRBD1. The sample comprised PBMCs. The CDR3 coding sequence is TGTGCCAGCAGTAGACAGGGTTCTAATGAAAAACTGTTTTTT. Translated: CASSRQGSNEKLFF.